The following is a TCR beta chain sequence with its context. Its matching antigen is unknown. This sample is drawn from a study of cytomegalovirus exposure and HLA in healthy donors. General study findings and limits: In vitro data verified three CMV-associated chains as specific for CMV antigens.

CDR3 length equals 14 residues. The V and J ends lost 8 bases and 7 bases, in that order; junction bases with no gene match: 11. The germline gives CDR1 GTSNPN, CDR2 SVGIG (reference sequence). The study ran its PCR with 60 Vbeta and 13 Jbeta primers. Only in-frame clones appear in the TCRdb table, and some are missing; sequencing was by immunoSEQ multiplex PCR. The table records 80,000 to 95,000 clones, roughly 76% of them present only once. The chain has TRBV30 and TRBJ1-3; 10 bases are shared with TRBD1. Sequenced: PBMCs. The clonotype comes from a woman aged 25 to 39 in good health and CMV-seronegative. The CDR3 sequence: CAQDRGPAFNTIYF. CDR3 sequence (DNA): TGTGCCCAAGACAGGGGGCCGGCGTTCAACACCATATATTTT.